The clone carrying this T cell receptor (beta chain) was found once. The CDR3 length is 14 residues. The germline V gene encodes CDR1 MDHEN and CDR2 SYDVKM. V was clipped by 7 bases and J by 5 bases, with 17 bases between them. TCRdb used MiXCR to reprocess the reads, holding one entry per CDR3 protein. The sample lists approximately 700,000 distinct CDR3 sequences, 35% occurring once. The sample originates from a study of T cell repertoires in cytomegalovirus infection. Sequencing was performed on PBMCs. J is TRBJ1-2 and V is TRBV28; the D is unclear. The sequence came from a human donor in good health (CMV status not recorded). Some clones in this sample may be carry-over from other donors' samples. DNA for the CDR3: TGTGCCAGCACCAAACTAGCTGGGTCTTATGGCTACACCTTC. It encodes CASTKLAGSYGYTF.